A single sample gave rise to the 25 T cell receptor beta chains below, sequenced in a study of shared clonotypes between healthy human individuals. The repertoire was sequenced with immunoSEQ multiplex PCR; TCRdb's copy has only in-frame clones and lacks some. The sample has roughly 2.6 million clones; approximately 92% are singletons. Sample: naive CD4+ T cells sorted from blood. Subset described: CD45RA+ positively selected. All receptors come from a man in his late teens or twenties in good health.

This clone is a singleton in its sample. The J gene is TRBJ2-2, the V gene TRBV4-1; D ambiguous. Trimming took off 2 bases at V and 4 bases at J, with 11 bases between the two ends. This CDR3 has 15 residues. The germline V gene has CDR1 MGHRA and CDR2 YSYEKL. The CDR3 spells CASSQHLGITGELFF. In DNA form, the CDR3 reads TGCGCCAGCAGCCAACATTTAGGGATCACCGGGGAGCTGTTTTTT.

About this clone: Distinct nucleotide sequences in the sample also encode this CDR3. V gene TRBV2 combines with J gene TRBJ1-2; 7 nucleotides agree with TRBD1. Germline V gene sequence: CDR1 SNHLY, CDR2 FYNNEI. Trimming removed 4 bases from V and 4 bases from J; junction bases left unmatched: 3. This CDR3 has 13 amino acids. CDR3 protein: CASSGDSFYGYTF. DNA for the CDR3: TGTGCCAGCAGTGGGGACAGTTTCTATGGCTACACCTTC.

This rearrangement joins TRBV19 to TRBJ2-4; the D is unclear. V gave up 7 bases and J gave up 0 bases, with 13 bases separating them. Per germline, CDR1 LNHDA and CDR2 SQIVND (reference sequence). CDR3 length equals 15 residues. CDR3 in amino acids: CASTARILAKNIQYF. DNA of the CDR3: TGTGCCAGTACTGCCAGGATCCTAGCCAAAAACATTCAGTACTTC.

This clone was recorded once. The V call is TRBV10-3, the J call TRBJ1-4, with D possibly being TRBD1 (6 bases). CDR1 is ENHRY and CDR2 is SYGVKD in the germline V gene. Trimming took 0 bases from V and 7 from J, leaving 9 bases between them. CDR3 length: 14 amino acids. CDR3 loop: CAISESSGAEKLFF. The CDR3 region has the DNA TGTGCCATCAGTGAGTCGTCAGGGGCTGAAAAACTGTTTTTT.

V is TRBV6-5 and J is TRBJ1-4, with 7 bases lining up with TRBD1. Germline lookup yields CDR1 MNHEY and CDR2 SVGAGI. The length of the CDR3 is 13 residues. V lost 8 bases to trimming and J lost 3 bases; unmatched junction nucleotides: 3. The CDR3 region has the DNA TGTGCCAGCCAGGGGGTACCTAATGAAAAACTGTTTTTT. The encoded protein is CASQGVPNEKLFF.

This clone appeared a single time. The V call is TRBV6-1, the J call TRBJ1-2, with unresolved D. There are 14 residues in the CDR3. CDR1 and CDR2 from the germline V gene are MNHNS and SASEGT. V was shortened by 6 bases and J by 4 bases, with 15 bases between the two germline ends. The CDR3 protein is CASRTGPGSYGYTF. Written as DNA, the CDR3 is TGTGCCAGCAGGACCGGGCCGGGGAGCTATGGCTACACCTTC.

The V and J genes are TRBV19 and TRBJ2-1; the match to TRBD2 covers 9 bases. The CDR3 spans 18 residues. CDR1 and CDR2 from the germline V gene are LNHDA and SQIVND (reference sequence). With 3 bases clipped from V and 7 bases from J, the junction kept 16 bases outside the gene matches. Written as DNA, the CDR3 is TGTGCCAGTAGTATGGCTCGCGGCGGGAGGGCCGGGGAGAATGAGCAGTTCTTC. Translated, it gives CASSMARGGRAGENEQFF.

This clone was detected once. The gene calls are TRBV4-3 and TRBJ2-5; D call uncertain. CDR1 LGHNA and CDR2 YSLEER come from the germline V gene. Trimming cost V 0 bases and J 8 bases, with 10 bases left between them. The CDR3 totals 13 residues. The CDR3 is CASSQETRDTQYF. DNA of the CDR3: TGCGCCAGCAGCCAAGAGACCCGCGACACCCAGTACTTC.

The rearrangement uses TRBV10-3 and TRBJ2-1; 7 positions agree with TRBD2. Germline CDR1 reads ENHRY; CDR2 reads SYGVKD. Trimming took 2 bases from V and 10 from J; bases not matched to a gene: 8. CDR3 length: 14 residues. CDR3 region: CAISEQLAKEEQFF. In DNA form, the CDR3 reads TGTGCCATCAGTGAGCAACTAGCGAAGGAGGAGCAGTTCTTC.

The chain combines TRBV5-1 with TRBJ2-5; D gene uncertain. The J call may be mistaken, given a closer DNA end match to TRBJ2-7. This CDR3 region has 13 residues. Germline V lookup: CDR1 SGHRS, CDR2 YFSETQ. CDR3 in DNA: TGCGCCAGCAGCTTGGAGGGTCTATACGAGCAGTACTTC. Translated: CASSLEGLYEQYF.

This chain joins TRBV4-2 and TRBJ2-3; D is unclear. Germline V gene lookup returns CDR1 LGHNA and CDR2 YNFKEQ. Trimming left V 0 bases short and J 8 bases short, with 15 bases between. The CDR3 length is 15 residues. The CDR3 DNA reads TGTGCCAGCAGCCAAGAGTCGAGCGACTGGGGTACGCAGTATTTT. Translating gives CASSQESSDWGTQYF.

The chain carries TRBV18 and TRBJ2-5, with D perhaps TRBD1 (5 bases). Trimming stripped 0 bases from V and 4 bases from J, with 18 bases between. This CDR3 is built from 17 residues. CDR1 and CDR2 (germline): KGHSH, LQKENI. CDR3 coding DNA: TGTGCCAGCTCACCACCATTAGGGGCCAACCTCCGAGAGACCCAGTACTTC. This sequence encodes CASSPPLGANLRETQYF.

To note about this clone: Other DNA sequences from this sample encode an identical CDR3 as well. The rearrangement uses TRBV7-9 and TRBJ2-5, with 7 bases matching TRBD1. Losses at the gene ends were 3 bases for V and 4 bases for J; bases not matched to a gene: 5. Germline loops: CDR1 SEHNR, CDR2 FQNEAQ (reference sequence). CDR3 length: 14 residues. CDR3 sequence (DNA): TGTGCCAGCAGCTTGGGCTCAGGGGGAGAGACCCAGTACTTC. Its translation: CASSLGSGGETQYF.

The chain employs TRBV29-1 and TRBJ2-5; TRBD2 aligns across 8 bases. Losses at the gene ends were 4 bases for V and 5 bases for J; bases not matched to a gene: 6. The germline CDR1 and CDR2 sequences are SQVTM and ANQGSEA. This CDR3 region has 13 residues. CDR3 DNA: TGCAGCGTTGTTGCGGGGGGCGGGGAGACCCAGTACTTC. This gives the protein CSVVAGGGETQYF.

The chain links TRBV11-1 to TRBJ2-1; 7 bases match TRBD1. J lost 7 bases, V lost 0 bases, and 3 bases had no gene match. The germline gives CDR1 SGHAT, CDR2 FQDESV (reference sequence). The CDR3 runs 14 residues. The CDR3: CASSLAGQQNEQFF. The CDR3 coding sequence is TGTGCCAGCAGCTTAGCGGGACAGCAAAATGAGCAGTTCTTC.

This clone has only one observation. This rearrangement joins TRBV6-4 to TRBJ2-5; D is unclear. The V end was cut by 10 bases, the J end by 0 bases, with 18 bases between. Germline V gene lookup returns CDR1 MRHNA and CDR2 SNTAGT. This CDR3 spans 15 amino acids. The CDR3 region is CAMTRNTRNQETQYF. The CDR3 bases are TGTGCCATGACCCGGAACACTCGAAACCAAGAGACCCAGTACTTC.

Concerning this clone itself: The sample has other DNA sequences that encode this CDR3 too. The CDR3, as DNA: TGTGCCAGCTCCCCGGAGGGATACGAGCAGTACTTC. This gives the protein CASSPEGYEQYF. The gene calls are TRBV18 and TRBJ2-7, with TRBD2 as a possible D gene (6 bases). Looked up from germline, CDR1 is KGHSH and CDR2 is LQKENI. The V and J ends lost 6 bases and 4 bases respectively, with 10 bases between them. The CDR3 contains 12 residues. The whole variable domain, filled in from reference TRBV18 and TRBJ2-7, reads NAGVMQNPRHLVRRRGQEARLRCSPMKGHSHVYWYRQLPEEGLKFMVYLQKENIIDESGMPKERFSAEFPKEGPSILRIQQVVRGDSAAYFCASSPEGYEQYFGPGTRLTVT.

This rearrangement joins TRBV7-2 to TRBJ1-3, with unresolved D. V lost 3 bases to trimming and J lost 2 bases, with 8 bases between them. Germline V CDR1 and CDR2: SGHTA, FQGNSA. The CDR3 totals 14 residues. CDR3 nucleotides: TGTGCCAGCAGCTTTAACAGCCCTGGAAACACCATATATTTT. Encoded protein: CASSFNSPGNTIYF.

The chain's CDR3 is CASSQSLAGGPSYNEQFF. The DNA of the CDR3 is TGCGCCAGCAGCCAATCTTTAGCGGGGGGGCCCTCCTACAATGAGCAGTTCTTC. The rearrangement joins TRBV4-1 to TRBJ2-1, with 11 nucleotides matching TRBD2. The germline V gene has CDR1 MGHRA and CDR2 YSYEKL. The CDR3 contains 18 residues. V dropped 2 bases and J dropped 0; count of bases not matched to a gene: 6.

The chain recombines TRBV6-5 with TRBJ2-7, with 7 bases matching TRBD1. The ends lost 2 bases at V and 7 bases at J; junction bases unmatched: 11. CDR1 is MNHEY, CDR2 SVGAGI, per germline. The CDR3 covers 15 residues. The CDR3 nucleotides are TGTGCCAGCAGTTACGAGGGGGCCCTCGAGGTGGAGCAGTACTTC. It is translated as CASSYEGALEVEQYF.

This chain connects TRBV10-3 to TRBJ2-1; TRBD2 matches 7 bases. Trimming cost V 6 bases and J 10 bases; bases outside gene matches: 6. CDR3 size: 12 residues. CDR1 and CDR2 from the germline V gene are ENHRY and SYGVKD. The CDR3 loop is CAISGLEIEQFF. For the CDR3, the DNA is TGTGCCATCAGCGGACTAGAAATCGAGCAGTTCTTC.

The chain links TRBV10-3 to TRBJ2-7, with TRBD1 identical over 9 bases. Germline V CDR1 and CDR2: ENHRY, SYGVKD. The junction had 2 bases not matched to a gene; V was cut back by 3 bases and J by 2 bases. The CDR3 runs to 14 residues. The CDR3 spells CAISDDRGTYEQYF. CDR3 nucleotides: TGTGCCATCAGTGACGACAGGGGGACCTACGAGCAGTACTTC.

The V gene is TRBV5-4, the J gene TRBJ1-1, with TRBD1 matching 8 bases. V trimming: 3 bases; J trimming: 0 bases; junction bases outside the gene matches: 1. CDR3 length: 14 residues. CDR1 SGHNT and CDR2 YYREEE come from the germline V gene (reference sequence). The CDR3 here is CASSSDRVNTEAFF. DNA for the CDR3: TGTGCCAGCAGCTCGGACAGGGTGAACACTGAAGCTTTCTTT.

The genes are TRBV5-1 and TRBJ1-2, with TRBD1 identical over 11 bases. Per germline, CDR1 SGHRS and CDR2 YFSETQ. After removal of 4 bases from V and 4 bases from J, the junction contained 9 bases not matched to a gene. This CDR3 is built from 16 residues. The CDR3 bases are TGCGCCAGCAGCCCCCGGGACAGGGGGACGGGCTATGGCTACACCTTC. Encoded protein: CASSPRDRGTGYGYTF.

CDR3 region: CASSPMELFNTEAFF. The CDR3 coding sequence is TGTGCCAGCAGCCCTATGGAGTTATTTAACACTGAAGCTTTCTTT. The gene calls are TRBV9 and TRBJ1-1; D is unclear. V was clipped by 4 bases and J by 2 bases, with 15 bases between them. The CDR3 extends over 15 amino acids. From germline, CDR1 is SGDLS and CDR2 YYNGEE.